The sequence of this TCR beta chain was determined in a study of T-cell reconstitution after alpha-beta-depleted transplantation in children. At least ten counts were recorded for this clonotype. V was pared by 2 bases and J by 6 bases, with 7 bases of the junction left unmatched. Per germline, CDR1 SGHRS and CDR2 YFSETQ. This CDR3 is built from 15 residues. Molecular barcoding with unique molecular identifiers was used for the TCRbeta library. TCRdb itself ran the PCR reads through MiXCR, one entry per CDR3 protein. The sample lists fewer than 200,000 distinct CDR3 sequences; approximately 7% were seen once.

This clonotype originated in a human donor who donated a stem cell graft to a child with Wiskott-Aldrich syndrome. The chain is built from TRBV5-1 and TRBJ1-2; TRBD1 agrees at 10 bases. The input for sequencing was PBMCs from the stem cell graft donor, taken from the stem cell graft. CDR3 loop: CASSFSGTGVNGYTF. The CDR3 DNA is TGCGCCAGCAGCTTCTCCGGGACAGGGGTTAATGGCTACACCTTC.